This TCR beta chain originates from a study of OX40 agonist ivuxolimab in advanced cancers. Overall study findings and caveats: There was clonal expansion of CD4+ and CD8+ blood T cells by week 6 at 0.1 to 3.0 mg/kg.

The repertoire was sequenced with immunoSEQ multiplex PCR; TCRdb's copy has only in-frame clones and lacks some. The sample includes over 35,000 clones, 75% to 90% of them seen just once. Prior autoimmune disease or systemic immunosuppression barred patients. On this clone itself: Its antigen remains unidentified.

The sequenced sample was CD4+ or CD8+ T cells sorted from blood, obtained in a trial of the OX40 agonist ivuxolimab. The sequence came from an adult with an advanced solid tumor such as melanoma, head and neck, liver or kidney cancer.

The CDR3 sequence: CASSPPGRGVIHTDTQYF. For the CDR3, the DNA is TGTGCCAGCAGCCCTCCGGGGCGGGGGGTCATACACACAGATACGCAGTATTTT. The V call is TRBV7-2, the J call TRBJ2-3; TRBD2 matches at 8 bases. V shed 5 bases, J shed 2 bases, and the junction held 15 bases outside the gene matches. The CDR3 length is 18 residues. CDR1 is SGHTA and CDR2 is FQGNSA in the germline V gene.